Presented here are 3 T cell receptor beta chains from one specimen sequenced in a study of T cell responses to AZD1222 COVID-19 vaccine. The data were produced by immunoSEQ multiplex PCR, yet TCRdb's version contains in-frame clones alone and is incomplete. The sample holds 100,000 to 150,000 clones, 80% to 90% seen once. The sequences come from peripheral blood, collected on day 0 of AZD1222 vaccination. Receptors were obtained from an adult in good health.

This chain links TRBV5-6 with TRBJ2-1; 12 bases agree with TRBD2. Germline lookup yields CDR1 SGHDT and CDR2 YYEEEE. V was clipped by 0 bases and J by 9 bases; unmatched bases: 4. CDR3 length equals 15 residues. This chain's CDR3 is CASSLGTSGISEQFF. The CDR3 DNA sequence: TGTGCCAGCAGCTTGGGGACTAGCGGGATCAGTGAGCAGTTCTTC. Filled out from reference TRBV5-6 and TRBJ2-1, the complete variable domain reads DAGVTQSPTHLIKTRGQQVTLRCSPKSGHDTVSWYQQALGQGPQFIFQYYEEEERQRGNFPDRFSGHQFPNYSSELNVNALLLGDSALYLCASSLGTSGISEQFFGPGTRLTVL.

The chain couples TRBV5-1 to TRBJ1-4; D unresolved. The V gene's germline CDR1 is SGHRS and CDR2 YFSETQ. This CDR3 contains 13 residues. V lost 0 bases and J lost 8, with 8 bases in between. For the CDR3, the DNA is TGCGCCAGCAGCTTGGAAGGGATGGAAAAACTGTTTTTT. Protein: CASSLEGMEKLFF. The variable domain in full, with the rest retrieved from reference TRBV5-1 and TRBJ1-4, is KAGVTQTPRYLIKTRGQQVTLSCSPISGHRSVSWYQQTPGQGLQFLFEYFSETQRNKGNFPGRFSGRQFSNSRSEMNVSTLELGDSALYLCASSLEGMEKLFFGSGTQLSVL.

V usage is TRBV11-2 and J usage is TRBJ1-2; 7 nucleotides align to TRBD1. V dropped 4 bases and J dropped 4; count of bases not matched to a gene: 6. The CDR3 runs 14 residues. CDR1 and CDR2 (germline): SGHAT, FQNNGV. Here the CDR3 reads CASSSGGLTYGYTF. Here the CDR3 DNA reads TGTGCCAGCAGCTCAGGGGGGTTGACCTATGGCTACACCTTC. Variable domain in full (rest from reference TRBV11-2 and TRBJ1-2): EAGVAQSPRYKIIEKRQSVAFWCNPISGHATLYWYQQILGQGPKLLIQFQNNGVVDDSQLPKDRFSAERLKGVDSTLKIQPAKLEDSAVYLCASSSGGLTYGYTFGSGTRLTVV.